This is a list of T cell receptor beta chains from one sample in a study of cytomegalovirus exposure and HLA in healthy donors. Produced via immunoSEQ multiplex PCR; TCRdb's table is partial and in-frame only. Among some 150,000 clones, roughly 74% were seen once, and the ten largest hold 2.8%. Sequenced: PBMCs. All receptors come from a man aged 18 to 30 in good health and CMV-seronegative. The conserved cysteine and the conserved F or W are not part of the CDR3 here. Each record gives: CDR3 length, V gene, J gene, CDR3 protein.

len: 12
v_gene: TRBV5-6
j_gene: TRBJ2-7
CDR3aa: ASSLAPGGVEQY

len: 11
v_gene: TRBV19
j_gene: TRBJ1-2
CDR3aa: ASRQGARYGYT

len: 11
v_gene: TRBV27
j_gene: TRBJ2-7
CDR3aa: ASSFNRGYEQY

len: 12
v_gene: TRBV5-4
j_gene: TRBJ1-1
CDR3aa: ASSFTGTNTEAF

len: 13
v_gene: TRBV19
j_gene: TRBJ2-7
CDR3aa: ASSIGAGQAYEQY

len: 12
v_gene: TRBV25-1
j_gene: TRBJ2-2
CDR3aa: ASSEYSGTGELF

len: 13
v_gene: TRBV5-1
j_gene: TRBJ2-7
CDR3aa: ASSLDGGLSYEQY

len: 11
v_gene: TRBV7-9
j_gene: TRBJ2-3
CDR3aa: ASSSPHRDTQY

len: 13
v_gene: TRBV6-4
j_gene: TRBJ2-7
CDR3aa: ASSALAGGPYEQY

len: 12
v_gene: TRBV7-2
j_gene: TRBJ2-3
CDR3aa: ASTGRDYTDTQY

len: 15
v_gene: TRBV7-9
j_gene: TRBJ2-3
CDR3aa: ASSLGGLAGSADTQY

len: 15
v_gene: TRBV18
j_gene: TRBJ2-6
CDR3aa: ASSPRSGNSGANVLT

len: 14
v_gene: TRBV5-6
j_gene: TRBJ2-5
CDR3aa: ASSHAGQGLMQTQY

len: 9
v_gene: TRBV7-2
j_gene: .
CDR3aa: ATGVVDEQY

len: 11
v_gene: TRBV10-3
j_gene: TRBJ2-1
CDR3aa: AISEDRPNEQF

len: 11
v_gene: TRBV5-4
j_gene: TRBJ1-1
CDR3aa: ASSPMGGSEAF

len: 13
v_gene: TRBV18
j_gene: TRBJ2-5
CDR3aa: ASSSRTGDEATQY

len: 15
v_gene: TRBV14
j_gene: TRBJ2-7
CDR3aa: ASSQDYFDRLSYEQY

len: 10
v_gene: TRBV7-9
j_gene: TRBJ1-2
CDR3aa: ASSLTGRGYT

len: 13
v_gene: TRBV27
j_gene: TRBJ1-4
CDR3aa: ASSFSRQGGEKLF

len: 15
v_gene: TRBV7-9
j_gene: TRBJ1-5
CDR3aa: ASSLGAGRGSNQPQH

len: 13
v_gene: TRBV4-1
j_gene: TRBJ2-1
CDR3aa: ASSQTGGAYNEQF

len: 14
v_gene: TRBV10-1
j_gene: TRBJ2-1
CDR3aa: ASSEGGGATSHEQF

len: 12
v_gene: TRBV11-2
j_gene: TRBJ1-1
CDR3aa: ASSLAGLGTEAF

len: 13
v_gene: TRBV9
j_gene: TRBJ2-1
CDR3aa: ASNSGVSSYNEQF

len: 12
v_gene: TRBV28
j_gene: TRBJ1-5
CDR3aa: ASKEGITHQPQH

len: 12
v_gene: TRBV6-5
j_gene: TRBJ1-6
CDR3aa: ASSRGGLNSPLH

len: 14
v_gene: TRBV7-6
j_gene: TRBJ2-7
CDR3aa: ASSWKPGQGSYEQY

len: 13
v_gene: TRBV5-1
j_gene: TRBJ1-2
CDR3aa: ASSLADIRTEGYT

len: 13
v_gene: TRBV11-2
j_gene: TRBJ2-6
CDR3aa: ASSSRTAGANGLT

len: 12
v_gene: TRBV28
j_gene: TRBJ1-2
CDR3aa: ASSLWTGLDGYT

len: 13
v_gene: TRBV6-5
j_gene: TRBJ1-1
CDR3aa: ASSGTGVGNTEAF

len: 10
v_gene: TRBV29-1
j_gene: TRBJ1-1
CDR3aa: SVKTGASGAF

len: 12
v_gene: TRBV11-2
j_gene: TRBJ1-2
CDR3aa: ASSRSTGGSGYT

len: 14
v_gene: TRBV7-9
j_gene: TRBJ1-1
CDR3aa: SSSSKHRKGVLGAF

len: 11
v_gene: TRBV27
j_gene: TRBJ2-2
CDR3aa: ASSRDSYGELF

len: 10
v_gene: TRBV28
j_gene: TRBJ2-5
CDR3aa: ASAGRGETQY

len: 13
v_gene: TRBV6-1
j_gene: TRBJ1-1
CDR3aa: ASSSRQGASTEAF

len: 11
v_gene: TRBV6-5
j_gene: TRBJ1-2
CDR3aa: ASSAAHNYGYT

len: 12
v_gene: TRBV11-3
j_gene: TRBJ2-3
CDR3aa: ASSLGYPPDTQY

len: 14
v_gene: TRBV10-2
j_gene: TRBJ2-2
CDR3aa: ASSRSRGQGTGELF

len: 15
v_gene: TRBV11-2
j_gene: TRBJ2-3
CDR3aa: ASSRRRGPSLTDTQY

len: 12
v_gene: TRBV2
j_gene: TRBJ1-2
CDR3aa: ASSEVVRGYGYT

len: 14
v_gene: TRBV2
j_gene: TRBJ1-6
CDR3aa: ASRQGDGGSNSPLH

len: 14
v_gene: TRBV4-1
j_gene: TRBJ1-5
CDR3aa: ASSQVKGLSNQPQH